These T cell receptor beta chains were read from a single sample in a study of cytomegalovirus exposure and HLA in healthy donors. Measured with immunoSEQ multiplex PCR; TCRdb has only the in-frame clones, and not every one. There are about 150,000 clones in the sample; more than 80% occur only once, and roughly 5% lies in the top ten. Material for sequencing was PBMCs. These TCRs come from a man between 18 and 29 years old in good health and CMV-seronegative. Each CDR3 is given with its conserved first and last residue. Each record gives: D gene, J gene, V gene, clone size, CDR3 DNA, CDR3 protein. D genes are given only for firm matches. Not all rows give a size; the values are once, few, many and, for expanded clones, a class.

D: .; J: TRBJ1-2; V: TRBV2; size: .; DNA: TGTGCCAGCAGCGAGGAGTCAGATCTGGACTATGGCTACACCTTC; CDR3: CASSEESDLDYGYTF
D: .; J: TRBJ2-3; V: TRBV29-1; size: .; DNA: TGCAGCGTTTTACGGTGGGGGGACACAGATACGCAGTATTTT; CDR3: CSVLRWGDTDTQYF
D: .; J: TRBJ1-5; V: TRBV18; size: few; DNA: TGTGCCAGCTCACCACCGGGCAGCCCGGGGTATCAGCCCCAGCATTTT; CDR3: CASSPPGSPGYQPQHF
D: TRBD1; J: TRBJ2-7; V: TRBV13; size: .; DNA: TGTGCCAGCAGTCTTGCCCGACAGGGGCACGAGCAGTACTTC; CDR3: CASSLARQGHEQYF
D: .; J: TRBJ1-1; V: TRBV19; size: .; DNA: TGTGCCAGTAGTATTCTCGGGGGGGGGAACACTGAAGCTTTCTTT; CDR3: CASSILGGGNTEAFF
D: .; J: TRBJ1-1; V: TRBV7-6; size: .; DNA: TGTGCCAGCAGCTTAAGACGGGTGAACACTGAAGCTTTCTTT; CDR3: CASSLRRVNTEAFF
D: .; J: TRBJ1-5; V: TRBV6-5; size: .; DNA: TGTGCCAGCAGTTACTCCACGGGACAGCCCCAGCATTTT; CDR3: CASSYSTGQPQHF
D: .; J: TRBJ2-2; V: TRBV6-5; size: few; DNA: TGTGCCAGCAGTCGCAGGACAGGGAGGGCCGGGGAGCTGTTTTTT; CDR3: CASSRRTGRAGELFF
D: TRBD1; J: TRBJ1-1; V: TRBV4-1; size: once; DNA: TGCGCCAGCAGCCAAGACCCCATCCCCCCGACAGGGGCCCTTGACGGTGAAACTGAAGCTTTCTTT; CDR3: CASSQDPIPPTGALDGETEAFF
D: TRBD1; J: TRBJ2-1; V: TRBV5-5; size: .; DNA: TGTGCCAGCAGCCTACGATCCGGGACAGTGAGCAATGAGCAGTTCTTC; CDR3: CASSLRSGTVSNEQFF
D: .; J: TRBJ2-7; V: TRBV9; size: once; DNA: TGTGCCAGCAGCGTAAAAGACATCACCTACGAGCAGTACTTC; CDR3: CASSVKDITYEQYF
D: .; J: TRBJ2-2; V: TRBV28; size: .; DNA: TGTGCCAGCACCTCGAGCCTGAGGAGCGGGGAGCTGTTTTTT; CDR3: CASTSSLRSGELFF
D: .; J: TRBJ2-6; V: TRBV7-9; size: few; DNA: TGTGCCAGCAGCTTCAATCAGGGGGGACTCTCTGGGGCCAACGTCCTGACTTTC; CDR3: CASSFNQGGLSGANVLTF
D: TRBD1; J: TRBJ2-5; V: TRBV6-5; size: .; DNA: TGTGCCAGCAGTTACGGGACAGGGGAAGAGACCCAGTACTTC; CDR3: CASSYGTGEETQYF
D: .; J: TRBJ2-2; V: TRBV7-9; size: .; DNA: TGTTCCAGCAGCCCGCCCACCGGGACACAGAACACCGGGGAGCTGTTTTTT; CDR3: CSSSPPTGTQNTGELFF
D: TRBD1; J: TRBJ1-1; V: TRBV7-9; size: .; DNA: TGTGCCAGCAGCTCAAACACCGGGACAGGGGGCACTGAAGCTTTCTTT; CDR3: CASSSNTGTGGTEAFF
D: .; J: TRBJ2-7; V: TRBV6-1; size: .; DNA: TGTGCCAGCAGTGGGGCGAGAACGAGCTACGAGCAGTACTTC; CDR3: CASSGARTSYEQYF
D: TRBD1; J: TRBJ2-5; V: TRBV29-1; size: .; DNA: TGCAGCGTGCAGGGGGTTGAGACCCAGTACTTC; CDR3: CSVQGVETQYF
D: TRBD2; J: TRBJ2-7; V: TRBV2; size: .; DNA: TGTGCCAGCAGCGGAGGGCTAGCGGGAACAACTTACGAGCAGTACTTC; CDR3: CASSGGLAGTTYEQYF
D: .; J: TRBJ2-7; V: TRBV10-3; size: .; DNA: TGTGCCATCAGCAACCCCCCCGCGGGGGCCGAGCAGTACTTC; CDR3: CAISNPPAGAEQYF
D: .; J: TRBJ2-3; V: TRBV7-9; size: .; DNA: TGTGCCAGCGGTTCGGGGAGCACAGATACGCAGTATTTT; CDR3: CASGSGSTDTQYF
D: TRBD1; J: TRBJ2-4; V: TRBV6-4; size: .; DNA: TGTGCCAGCAGTGTCCTGGGACAGGGGATCGCCAAAAACATTCAGTACTTC; CDR3: CASSVLGQGIAKNIQYF
D: .; J: TRBJ2-6; V: TRBV28; size: .; DNA: TGTGCCAGCAGTTTACCATTCGCGGGACAGCCTGGGGCCAACGTCCTGACTTTC; CDR3: CASSLPFAGQPGANVLTF